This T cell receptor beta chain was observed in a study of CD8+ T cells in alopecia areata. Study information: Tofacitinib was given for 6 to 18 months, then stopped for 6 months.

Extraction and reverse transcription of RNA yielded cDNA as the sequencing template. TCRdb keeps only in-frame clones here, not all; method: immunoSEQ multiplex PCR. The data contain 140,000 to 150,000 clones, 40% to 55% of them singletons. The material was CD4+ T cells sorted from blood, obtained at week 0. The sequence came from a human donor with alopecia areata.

CDR3 residues: CASSDLGNTGELFF. The CDR3 DNA follows: TGTGCCAGCAGTGATCTCGGGAACACCGGGGAGCTGTTTTTT. The rearrangement links TRBV2 to TRBJ2-2, with D unclear. Trimming pared 3 bases from V and 1 base from J, leaving 6 bases between. The CDR3 consists of 14 residues. Germline-derived CDR1 and CDR2 are SNHLY and FYNNEI.